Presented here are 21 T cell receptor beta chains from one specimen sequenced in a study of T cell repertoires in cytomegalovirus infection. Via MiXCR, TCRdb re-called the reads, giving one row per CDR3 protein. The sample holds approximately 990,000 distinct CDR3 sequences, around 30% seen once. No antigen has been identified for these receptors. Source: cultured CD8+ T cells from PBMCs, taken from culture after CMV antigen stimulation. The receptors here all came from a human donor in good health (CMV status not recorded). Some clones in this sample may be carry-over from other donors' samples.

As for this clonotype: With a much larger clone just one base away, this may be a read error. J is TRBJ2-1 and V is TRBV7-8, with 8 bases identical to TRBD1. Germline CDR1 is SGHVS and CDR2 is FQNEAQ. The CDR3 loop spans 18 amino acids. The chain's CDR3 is CASSLAGLGRGPKNGQFF. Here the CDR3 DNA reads TGTGCCAGCAGCTTAGCGGGTTTAGGCAGGGGGCCCAAGAATGGGCAGTTCTTC. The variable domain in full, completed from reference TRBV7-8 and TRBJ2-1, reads GAGVSQSPRYKVAKRGQDVALRCDPISGHVSLFWYQQALGQGPEFLTYFQNEAQLDKSGLPSDRFFAERPEGSVSTLKIQRTQQEDSAVYLCASSLAGLGRGPKNGQFFGPGTRLTVL.

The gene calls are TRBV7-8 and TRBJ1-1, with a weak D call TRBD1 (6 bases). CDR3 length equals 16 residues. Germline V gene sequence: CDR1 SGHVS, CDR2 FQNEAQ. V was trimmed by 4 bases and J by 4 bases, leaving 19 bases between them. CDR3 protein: CASSSSTTGLTTEAFF. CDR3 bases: TGTGCCAGCAGCTCCTCAACAACAGGGTTGACCACTGAAGCTTTCTTT.

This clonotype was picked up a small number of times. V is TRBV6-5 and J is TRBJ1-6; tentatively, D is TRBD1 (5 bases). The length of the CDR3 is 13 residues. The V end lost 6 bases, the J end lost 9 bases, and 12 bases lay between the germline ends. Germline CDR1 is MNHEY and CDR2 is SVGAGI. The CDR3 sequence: CASSRDSSSPLHF. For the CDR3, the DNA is TGTGCCAGCAGCCGCGACAGTAGTTCACCCCTCCACTTT.

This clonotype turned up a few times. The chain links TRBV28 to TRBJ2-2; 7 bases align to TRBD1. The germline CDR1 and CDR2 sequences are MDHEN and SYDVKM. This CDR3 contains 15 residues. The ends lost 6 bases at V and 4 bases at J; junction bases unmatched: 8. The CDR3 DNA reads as TGTGCCAGCAGCCAAAGGGGGCAGCCCACCGGGGAGCTGTTTTTT. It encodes CASSQRGQPTGELFF.

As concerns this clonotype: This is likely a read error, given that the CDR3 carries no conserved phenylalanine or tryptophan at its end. The CDR3, as DNA: TGTGCCAGCAGTTGGACACCCAGCTCCTACAATGAGCAGTTCCTC. It yields the protein CASSWTPSSYNEQFL. The chain employs TRBV12-3 or TRBV12-4 and TRBJ2-1; tentatively, D is TRBD1 (5 bases). The V end lost 4 bases, the J end lost 0 bases, and 10 bases lay between the germline ends. The CDR3 contains 15 residues.

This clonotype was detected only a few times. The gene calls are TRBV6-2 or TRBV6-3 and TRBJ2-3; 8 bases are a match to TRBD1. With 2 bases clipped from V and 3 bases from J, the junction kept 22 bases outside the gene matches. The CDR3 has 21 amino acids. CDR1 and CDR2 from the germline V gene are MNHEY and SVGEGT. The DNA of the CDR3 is TGTGCCAGCAGTTACCCTTCCACAGGGGGTATACTAACTAGGCGGACAGATACGCAGTATTTT. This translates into CASSYPSTGGILTRRTDTQYF.

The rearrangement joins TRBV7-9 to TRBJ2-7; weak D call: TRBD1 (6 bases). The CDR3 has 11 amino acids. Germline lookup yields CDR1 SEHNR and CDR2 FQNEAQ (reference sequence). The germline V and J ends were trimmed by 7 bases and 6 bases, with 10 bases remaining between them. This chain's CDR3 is CASTFRGEQYF. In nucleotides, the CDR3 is TGTGCCAGCACCTTCAGGGGCGAGCAGTACTTC.

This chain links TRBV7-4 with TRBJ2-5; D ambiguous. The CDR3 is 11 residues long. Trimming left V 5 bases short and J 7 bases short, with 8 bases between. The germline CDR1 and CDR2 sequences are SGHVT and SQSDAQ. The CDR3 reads CASSNPGTQYF. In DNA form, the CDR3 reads TGTGCCAGCAGCAATCCGGGGACCCAGTACTTC.

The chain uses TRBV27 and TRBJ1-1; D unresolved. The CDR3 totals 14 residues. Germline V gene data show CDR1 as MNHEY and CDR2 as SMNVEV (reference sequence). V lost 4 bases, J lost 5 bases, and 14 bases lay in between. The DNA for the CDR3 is TGTGCCAGCAGTTCTATTGGGAGGACTACTGAAGCTTTCTTT. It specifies CASSSIGRTTEAFF.

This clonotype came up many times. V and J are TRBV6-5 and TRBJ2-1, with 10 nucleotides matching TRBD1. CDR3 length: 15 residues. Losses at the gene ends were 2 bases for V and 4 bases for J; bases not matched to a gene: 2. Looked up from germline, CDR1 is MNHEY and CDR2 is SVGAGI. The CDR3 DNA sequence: TGTGCCAGCAGTTACGGGACAGGGGAATACAATGAGCAGTTCTTC. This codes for CASSYGTGEYNEQFF.

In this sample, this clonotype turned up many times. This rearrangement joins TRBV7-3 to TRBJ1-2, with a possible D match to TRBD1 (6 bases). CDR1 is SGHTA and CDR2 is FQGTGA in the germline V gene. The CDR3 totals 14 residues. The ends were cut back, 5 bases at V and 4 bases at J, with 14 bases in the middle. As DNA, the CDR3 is TGTGCCAGCAGCCCTTCGGACAGAATCTATGGCTACACCTTC. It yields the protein CASSPSDRIYGYTF.

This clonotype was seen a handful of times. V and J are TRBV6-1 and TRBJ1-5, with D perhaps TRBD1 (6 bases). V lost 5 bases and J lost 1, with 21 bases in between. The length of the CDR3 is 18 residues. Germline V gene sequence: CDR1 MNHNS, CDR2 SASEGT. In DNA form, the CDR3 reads TGTGCCAGCAGTTATTCCCTCCGGGACATTTGGAGCAATCAGCCCCAGCATTTT. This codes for CASSYSLRDIWSNQPQHF.

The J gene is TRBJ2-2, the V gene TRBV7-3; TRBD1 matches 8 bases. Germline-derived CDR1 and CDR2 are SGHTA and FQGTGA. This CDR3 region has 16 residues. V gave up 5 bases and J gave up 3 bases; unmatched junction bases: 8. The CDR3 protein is CASSGSLDRDTGELFF. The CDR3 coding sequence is TGTGCCAGCAGCGGTTCCTTGGACAGGGACACCGGGGAGCTGTTTTTT. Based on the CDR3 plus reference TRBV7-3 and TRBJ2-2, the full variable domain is GAGVSQTPSNKVTEKGKYVELRCDPISGHTALYWYRQSLGQGPEFLIYFQGTGAADDSGLPNDRFFAVRPEGSVSTLKIQRTERGDSAVYLCASSGSLDRDTGELFFGEGSRLTVL.

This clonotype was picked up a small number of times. The CDR3 reads CASSFTGGFGELFF. CDR3 DNA: TGTGCCAGCAGCTTCACAGGGGGCTTCGGGGAGCTGTTTTTT. This rearrangement joins TRBV14 to TRBJ2-2, with 9 bases that match TRBD1. The V gene end was trimmed by 5 bases and the J gene end by 7 bases; junction bases not matched to a gene: 5. This CDR3 spans 14 amino acids. Germline V gives CDR1 SGHDN, CDR2 FVKESK.

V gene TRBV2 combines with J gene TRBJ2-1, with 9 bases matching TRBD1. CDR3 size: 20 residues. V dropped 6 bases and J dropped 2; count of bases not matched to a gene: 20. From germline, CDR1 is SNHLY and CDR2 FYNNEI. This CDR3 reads CASSPLHRDRDRITYNEQFF. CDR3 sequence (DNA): TGTGCCAGCAGCCCACTACACCGGGACAGGGATCGTATCACCTACAATGAGCAGTTCTTC.

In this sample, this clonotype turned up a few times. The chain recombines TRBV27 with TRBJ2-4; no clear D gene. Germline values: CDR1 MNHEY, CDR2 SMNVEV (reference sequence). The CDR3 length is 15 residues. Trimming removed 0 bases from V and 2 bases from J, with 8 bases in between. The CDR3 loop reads CASSLSGITKNIQYF. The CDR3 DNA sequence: TGTGCCAGCAGTTTATCGGGGATAACCAAAAACATTCAGTACTTC.

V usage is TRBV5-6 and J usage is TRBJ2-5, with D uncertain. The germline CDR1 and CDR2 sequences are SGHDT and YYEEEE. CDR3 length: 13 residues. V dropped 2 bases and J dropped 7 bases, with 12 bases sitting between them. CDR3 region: CASSLSILGTQYF. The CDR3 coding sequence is TGTGCCAGCAGCTTAAGTATCCTCGGGACCCAGTACTTC.

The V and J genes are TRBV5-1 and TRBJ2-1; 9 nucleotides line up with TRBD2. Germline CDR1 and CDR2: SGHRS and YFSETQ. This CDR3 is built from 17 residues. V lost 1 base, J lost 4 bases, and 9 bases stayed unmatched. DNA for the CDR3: TGCGCCAGCAGCTTGACCCTAGCGGGGCTTCCTTACAATGAGCAGTTCTTC. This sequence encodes CASSLTLAGLPYNEQFF.

This CDR3 is CASSQDVDTQYF. In DNA form, the CDR3 reads TGTGCCAGCAGCCAAGACGTAGATACGCAGTATTTT. The rearrangement uses TRBV14 and TRBJ2-3; D not resolved. Deletions cut 0 bases from V and 5 bases from J, with 3 bases between. The CDR3 extends over 12 amino acids. Germline CDR1 reads SGHDN; CDR2 reads FVKESK.

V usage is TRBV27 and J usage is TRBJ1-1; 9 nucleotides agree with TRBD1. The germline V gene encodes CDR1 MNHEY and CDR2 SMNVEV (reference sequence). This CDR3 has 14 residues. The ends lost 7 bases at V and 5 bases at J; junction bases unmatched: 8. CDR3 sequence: CASTQTGGRTEAFF. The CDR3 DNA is TGTGCCAGCACCCAGACAGGGGGACGGACTGAAGCTTTCTTT.

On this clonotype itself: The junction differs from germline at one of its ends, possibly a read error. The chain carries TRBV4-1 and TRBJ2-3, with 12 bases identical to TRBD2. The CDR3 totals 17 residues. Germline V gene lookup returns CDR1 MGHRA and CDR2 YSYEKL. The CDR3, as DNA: TGCGCCAGCAGCCAACGTTCGACTAGCGGGAGCATAGATACGCAGTATTTT. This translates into CASSQRSTSGSIDTQYF.